The next 5 T cell receptor beta chains were all read from a single sample in a study of monozygotic twins with inflammatory bowel disease. Using the 5' RACE reads, TCRdb records one entry per CDR3 protein without DNA. The ten top clones account for 2.8%, within a sample of about 160,000 distinct CDR3 sequences. Sequencing was performed on blood. The receptor source for this set is a human donor with ulcerative colitis or Crohn's disease, or a healthy co-twin of an affected twin (not recorded which).

The rearrangement links TRBV5-1 to TRBJ2-3; TCRdb outputs TRBD2, but without DNA this stays unchecked. Germline-derived CDR1 and CDR2 are SGHRS and YFSETQ. The CDR3 sequence is 16 residues long. CDR3 sequence: CASSQPLAQSTDTQYF.

This chain links TRBV5-4 with TRBJ2-7. CDR1 and CDR2 (germline): SGHNT, YYREEE (reference sequence). There are 14 residues in the CDR3. CDR3 amino acids: CASSSGPSSYEQYF.

V usage is TRBV6-1 and J usage is TRBJ2-3; TCRdb selects TRBD1, and the lack of DNA leaves this call unchecked. Germline CDR1 reads MNHNS; CDR2 reads SASEGT. CDR3 length: 15 residues. The CDR3 loop is CASSSTGGTTDTQYF.

The J gene is TRBJ2-2, the V gene TRBV20-1. The CDR3 has 13 amino acids. Germline loops: CDR1 DFQATT, CDR2 SNEGSKA (reference sequence). The CDR3 spells CSAYVGVTGELFF.

The chain combines TRBV19 with TRBJ2-3; TCRdb proposes TRBD1, but this gene call is untestable without DNA. CDR3 length: 19 amino acids. Germline CDR1 reads LNHDA; CDR2 reads SQIVND (reference sequence). This CDR3 reads CASSREAALLGKSTDTQYF.